This T cell receptor (beta chain) was captured by sequencing in a study of T-cell reconstitution after alpha-beta-depleted transplantation in children. Unique molecular identifiers were built into the TCRbeta library. Each CDR3 protein gets one entry after TCRdb re-called the PCR reads with MiXCR. Among about 200,000 distinct CDR3 sequences listed, roughly 18% were seen once. This clonotype occurred a few times. Its specificity is unknown. With 0 bases removed from V and 6 bases from J, the gap between germline ends came to 12 bases. Germline assignment: CDR1 LGHDT and CDR2 YNNKEL (reference sequence). The CDR3 has 14 amino acids. The study, taken as a whole, reports: T cells produced anew were the main source of T-cell counts and diversity one year after transplant. Alpha-beta T cells present about two months after transplant were reported to originate from several hundred expanded graft clones. Day-60 TCRbeta diversity that was high in some patients was derived from surviving recipient T cells and thymic progenitors.

The gene calls are TRBV3-1 and TRBJ2-7; weak D call: TRBD1 (5 bases). Sequenced here: PBMCs, mostly from graft donor cells, sampled 360 days after TCRalphabeta/CD19-depleted stem cell transplant. The clonotype was recovered from a male patient under 10 years old who had a stem cell transplant for acute lymphoblastic leukemia, so the T cells may come from the graft donor. The CDR3 bases are TGTGCCAGCAGCCAAGAAAGCAGGGATGGCGAGCAGTACTTC. Protein product: CASSQESRDGEQYF.